This entry lists 6 T cell receptor beta chains sequenced from one sample in a study of T cells after yellow fever vaccination. A single record per CDR3 protein comes from TCRdb applying MiXCR to the 5' RACE reads. The table has 200,000 to 250,000 distinct CDR3 sequences, 6.9% seen once. The sample was CD4+ T cells sorted from PBMCs, taken 15 days after the yellow fever booster vaccination. The receptors were gathered from a man younger than 40 who received the YFV17D yellow fever vaccine.

This clonotype was found a few times. V usage is TRBV27 and J usage is TRBJ1-1, with 10 bases identical to TRBD1. J gave up 4 bases and V 4 bases, and 3 bases lay outside the gene matches. Per germline, CDR1 MNHEY and CDR2 SMNVEV (reference sequence). This CDR3 is 14 amino acids long. CDR3 sequence (DNA): TGTGCCAGCAGTTCGGGGACAGGGGTCACTGAAGCTTTCTTT. It yields the protein CASSSGTGVTEAFF.

In this sample, this clonotype turned up many times. The V gene is TRBV20-1, the J gene TRBJ2-1; 7 bases are shared with TRBD2. Germline trimming cut 4 bases from V and 10 bases from J; bases unmatched to any gene: 1. The CDR3 sequence is 10 residues long. Germline V gene sequence: CDR1 DFQATT, CDR2 SNEGSKA (reference sequence). The CDR3 coding sequence is TGCAGTGCTACACTAGCGGAGCAGTTCTTC. This encodes CSATLAEQFF.

The chain is built from TRBV18 and TRBJ2-7, with 11 bases matching TRBD2. The CDR3 totals 14 residues. Germline V gene lookup returns CDR1 KGHSH and CDR2 LQKENI. V shed 3 bases, J shed 4 bases, and the junction held 2 bases outside the gene matches. Written as DNA, the CDR3 is TGTGCCAGCTCACCGGCTAGCGGGAGGTACGAGCAGTACTTC. It translates to CASSPASGRYEQYF.

The sample holds many counts of this clonotype. The chain recombines TRBV6-1 with TRBJ2-7, with D perhaps matching TRBD2 (5 bases). Germline V gives CDR1 MNHNS, CDR2 SASEGT. The CDR3 contains 17 residues. The V gene lost 7 bases and the J gene lost 0 bases, with 22 bases spanning the gap. The CDR3 DNA is TGTGCCAGCACTCCCGACCAAAGAGCGGACCCCTCCTACGAGCAGTACTTC. Its translation: CASTPDQRADPSYEQYF.

This chain's CDR3 is CASIMTGYNSPLHF. The CDR3 region has the DNA TGTGCCAGCATCATGACAGGGTATAATTCACCCCTCCACTTT. This chain connects TRBV12-3 or TRBV12-4 to TRBJ1-6; TRBD1 agrees at 7 bases. This CDR3 has 14 residues. The J segment lost 4 bases and the V segment lost 7 bases, leaving 4 bases of the junction unmatched.

V gene TRBV5-5 combines with J gene TRBJ2-7, with 8 bases aligning to TRBD2. CDR1 and CDR2 from the germline V gene are SGHKS and YYEKEE (reference sequence). V shed 4 bases and J 0 bases; nucleotides not matched to a gene: 6. This CDR3 region has 15 residues. Here the CDR3 reads CASSNGRGSSYEQYF. DNA for the CDR3: TGTGCCAGCAGCAACGGGAGGGGCAGCTCCTACGAGCAGTACTTC. The full variable domain, its missing parts supplied by reference TRBV5-5 and TRBJ2-7, is DAGVTQSPTHLIKTRGQQVTLRCSPISGHKSVSWYQQVLGQGPQFIFQYYEKEERGRGNFPDRFSARQFPNYSSELNVNALLLGDSALYLCASSNGRGSSYEQYFGPGTRLTVT.